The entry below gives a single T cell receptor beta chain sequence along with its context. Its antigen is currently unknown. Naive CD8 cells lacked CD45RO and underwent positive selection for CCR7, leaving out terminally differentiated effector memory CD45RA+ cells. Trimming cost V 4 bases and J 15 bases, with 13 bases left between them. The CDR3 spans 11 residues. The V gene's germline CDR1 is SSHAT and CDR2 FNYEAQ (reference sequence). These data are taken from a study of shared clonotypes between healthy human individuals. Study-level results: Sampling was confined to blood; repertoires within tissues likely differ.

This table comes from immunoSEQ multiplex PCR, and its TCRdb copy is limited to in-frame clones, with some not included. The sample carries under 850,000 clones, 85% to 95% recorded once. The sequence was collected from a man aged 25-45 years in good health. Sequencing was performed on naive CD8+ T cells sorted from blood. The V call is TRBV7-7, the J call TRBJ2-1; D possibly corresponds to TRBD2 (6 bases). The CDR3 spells CASSSRLDGFF. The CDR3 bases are TGTGCCAGCAGCTCCAGACTAGACGGGTTCTTC.